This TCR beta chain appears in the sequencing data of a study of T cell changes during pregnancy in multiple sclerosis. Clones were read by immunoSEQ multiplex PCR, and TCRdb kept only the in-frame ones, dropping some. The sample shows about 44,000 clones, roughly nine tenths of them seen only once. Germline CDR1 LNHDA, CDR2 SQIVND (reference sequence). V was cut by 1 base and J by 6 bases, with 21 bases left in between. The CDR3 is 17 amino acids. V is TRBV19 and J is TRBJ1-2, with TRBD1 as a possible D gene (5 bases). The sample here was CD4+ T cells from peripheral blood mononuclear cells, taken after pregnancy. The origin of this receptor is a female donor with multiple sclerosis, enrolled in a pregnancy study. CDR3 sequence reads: CASSIARTLFQGDGYTF. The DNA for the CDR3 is TGTGCCAGTAGTATAGCGAGGACATTATTTCAGGGTGATGGCTACACCTTC.